This T cell receptor beta chain was found in a study of beta chain features in type 1 diabetes. Study-wide points: The study found moderately but significantly shorter TCRB CDR3s in all four CD4+ subsets of Type 1 diabetes patients.

Worth noting for this clone: The antigen is undetermined.

As every portion of the isolated RNA was reverse transcribed, the sequencing read expressed TCRB transcripts. TCRdb keeps only in-frame clones here, not all; method: immunoSEQ multiplex PCR. In the table there are about 120,000 clones, less than 20% of which are singletons. This CDR3 contains 12 residues. Germline trimming cut 5 bases from V and 5 bases from J; bases unmatched to any gene: 4. The V gene's germline CDR1 is SQVTM and CDR2 ANQGSEA. This receptor was taken from a man aged 25-45 years with type 1 diabetes. The rearrangement links TRBV29-1 to TRBJ1-2; 8 bases are shared with TRBD1. The sequencing input was central memory CD4+ T cells from blood. The DNA for the CDR3 is TGCAGCGTTCTGACAGGGGATTATGGCTACACCTTC. This codes for CSVLTGDYGYTF.